This T cell receptor (beta chain) comes out of a study of siplizumab effects on memory and regulatory T cells. Study observations and caveats: Alloreactive sequences traceable to unstimulated CD4+ memory cells declined significantly under siplizumab.

CDR1 is SGHNT and CDR2 is YYREEE in the germline V gene (reference sequence). The V gene end was trimmed by 4 bases and the J gene end by 6 bases; junction bases not matched to a gene: 6. The CDR3 sequence is 15 residues long. Assays examined about 100,000 TCR templates per sample. Here immunoSEQ multiplex PCR was the method, and the copy in TCRdb shows in-frame clones only, minus some. The profile shows approximately 100,000 clones, just over 90% of them singletons. Of note for this clone: Its antigen is not identified.

The sequence derives from a human donor in good health. The rearrangement uses TRBV5-4 and TRBJ2-1, with TRBD2 identical over 11 bases. The sample was Tregs sorted from blood. CDR3 amino acids: CASSLGTSGFNEQFF. Here the CDR3 DNA reads TGTGCCAGCAGCCTCGGGACTAGCGGATTCAATGAGCAGTTCTTC.